This passage covers 4 T cell receptor beta chains from one sample sequenced in a study of T-cell reconstitution after alpha-beta-depleted transplantation in children. TCRbeta library construction was performed incorporating unique molecular identifiers. TCRdb processed the PCR reads anew with MiXCR; each CDR3 protein has one entry. The table records 200,000 to 300,000 distinct CDR3 sequences, around 11% of them present only once. Here the sequenced sample was PBMCs from the stem cell graft donor, taken from the stem cell graft. Receptor source: a human donor who donated a stem cell graft to a child with acute lymphoblastic leukemia.

For this clonotype: With a much larger clone just one base away, this may be a read error. The chain couples TRBV12-3 or TRBV12-4 to TRBJ2-5; D might be TRBD2 (5 bases). This CDR3 comprises 14 residues. Written as DNA, the CDR3 is TGTGCCAGCAGCCCCCGGGAACCCCAAGAGACCAAGTACTTC. Its protein product is CASSPREPQETKYF.

This clonotype was seen repeatedly, ten times or more. This chain links TRBV6-2 or TRBV6-3 with TRBJ1-1; D unclear. V dropped 2 bases and J dropped 10 bases, with 14 bases sitting between them. Germline CDR1 MNHEY, CDR2 SVGEGT. The CDR3 runs 13 residues. CDR3 sequence (DNA): TGTGCCAGCAGTTACAGAGTCGGAGGAGGAGCTTTCTTT. Amino acids: CASSYRVGGGAFF.

This clonotype was seen repeatedly, ten times or more. The chain uses TRBV27 and TRBJ2-4; D uncertain. The CDR3 sequence is 16 residues long. The germline V gene encodes CDR1 MNHEY and CDR2 SMNVEV (reference sequence). V lost 4 bases to trimming and J lost 1 base, with 14 bases between them. CDR3 nucleotide sequence: TGTGCCAGCAGTTCACGGTGGGAAGGTGCCAAAAACATTCAGTACTTC. It yields the protein CASSSRWEGAKNIQYF.

This chain joins TRBV12-3 or TRBV12-4 and TRBJ2-1; 9 nucleotides match TRBD2. CDR3 length: 19 amino acids. With 0 bases clipped from V and 7 bases from J, the junction kept 16 bases outside the gene matches. CDR3 amino acids: CASSLALASGTIWGNEQFF. The CDR3 DNA is TGTGCCAGCAGTTTAGCGCTGGCTAGCGGGACCATTTGGGGGAATGAGCAGTTCTTC.